One and the same sample provided the 10 T cell receptor beta chains below, sequenced in a study of vaccination effects on CD4 cells after COVID-19. For these receptors, no antigen is known. Sequencing followed a ViraFEST assay step that expanded antigen-specific CD4+ T cells with viral peptide pools. Upon completion of roughly ten days in culture, CD4+ T cells were isolated. Sometime from March through December 2020, the person acquired a SARS-CoV-2 infection that PCR confirmed. TCRdb keeps only in-frame clones here, not all; method: immunoSEQ multiplex PCR. The data contain around 30,000 clones, approximately 62% of them singletons. The sample was CD4+ T cells from PBMCs cultured with SARS-CoV-2 spike peptides, taken before COVID-19 vaccination. The source of these receptors is a human donor who had a prior SARS-CoV-2 infection.

The J gene is TRBJ1-1, the V gene TRBV3-1 (or the pseudogene TRBV3-2), with no clear D. This CDR3 is 12 amino acids long. Trimming removed 0 bases at V and 7 bases at J, with 6 bases between. CDR1 is LGHDT and CDR2 is YNNKEL in the germline V gene (reference sequence). The CDR3 nucleotides are TGTGCCAGCAGCCAAGAGGACGGTGAAGCTTTCTTT. Encoded protein: CASSQEDGEAFF.

This clone was seen more than once but under ten times. CDR3 sequence: CASSSPNSYNEQFF. The DNA of the CDR3 is TGTGCCAGTAGTTCCCCCAACTCCTACAATGAGCAGTTCTTC. V is TRBV19 and J is TRBJ2-1; D is ambiguous. CDR1 is LNHDA and CDR2 is SQIVND in the germline V gene (reference sequence). V was pared by 5 bases and J by 0 bases, with 8 bases between. CDR3 length equals 14 residues.

This clone occurred once. The chain uses TRBV9 and TRBJ2-3; 10 bases align to TRBD2. The CDR3 is made up of 15 amino acids. The V gene end was trimmed by 0 bases and the J gene end by 4 bases; junction bases not matched to a gene: 2. Germline values: CDR1 SGDLS, CDR2 YYNGEE. CDR3 nucleotide sequence: TGTGCCAGCAGCGTAGTAGCGGGAGGCCCAGATACGCAGTATTTT. Protein product: CASSVVAGGPDTQYF.

This clone occurred a few times. The V and J genes are TRBV5-8 and TRBJ2-2; no definite D call. The CDR3 length is 18 residues. CDR1 and CDR2 (germline): SGHTS, YDEGEE. V gave up 2 bases and J gave up 0 bases, with 17 bases separating them. Here the CDR3 reads CASSLPFMLAANTGELFF. The CDR3 DNA reads TGTGCCAGCAGCTTACCTTTCATGTTAGCAGCGAACACCGGGGAGCTGTTTTTT.

There are a few counts of this clone. The chain combines TRBV18 with TRBJ1-5; D gene unclear. The CDR3 runs 15 residues. Germline CDR1 and CDR2: KGHSH and LQKENI. Trimming stripped 5 bases from V and 2 bases from J, with 13 bases between. CDR3 DNA sequence: TGTGCCAGCTCATTCGGGCCCTTCGGCAATCAGCCCCAGCATTTT. Its protein product is CASSFGPFGNQPQHF.

The rearrangement joins TRBV7-3 to TRBJ2-3; 7 positions match TRBD2. Per the germline V gene, CDR1 is SGHTA and CDR2 is FQGTGA. Trimming removed 5 bases from V and 4 bases from J; junction bases left unmatched: 9. The CDR3 extends over 15 amino acids. CDR3 sequence: CASSKLGGFSDTQYF. In DNA form, the CDR3 reads TGTGCCAGCAGCAAGTTGGGGGGGTTCTCAGATACGCAGTATTTT.

Relative to its sample, this clone is medium-sized (0.01 to 0.1%). The V and J genes are TRBV5-6 and TRBJ1-2; D is undetermined. The CDR3 totals 11 residues. V lost 6 bases, J lost 8 bases, and 11 bases lay in between. CDR1 SGHDT and CDR2 YYEEEE come from the germline V gene. The CDR3 bases are TGTGCCAGCAAAGAGGCTTCCGGCTACACCTTC. Amino acid sequence: CASKEASGYTF.

The rearrangement joins TRBV7-9 to TRBJ2-1, with TRBD2 identical over 7 bases. The V and J ends lost 2 bases and 16 bases, in that order; junction bases with no gene match: 14. Germline V gives CDR1 SEHNR, CDR2 FQNEAQ (reference sequence). The CDR3 loop spans 14 amino acids. CDR3 amino acids: CASSLNEAGRVYFF. Here the CDR3 DNA reads TGTGCCAGCAGCTTAAACGAAGCGGGGAGGGTGTATTTCTTC.

The chain recombines TRBV6-1 with TRBJ2-5; TRBD1 or TRBD2 may be the D gene (5 bases each). Germline V gene sequence: CDR1 MNHNS, CDR2 SASEGT. Between the trimmed V and J ends, which lost 3 bases and 4 bases, there was a span of 18 bases. CDR3 length: 16 amino acids. The CDR3 spells CASSEGENQGGETQYF. Here the CDR3 DNA reads TGTGCCAGCAGTGAGGGAGAGAACCAGGGCGGAGAGACCCAGTACTTC.

The gene calls are TRBV25-1 and TRBJ1-2; 10 positions match TRBD1. Losses at the gene ends were 6 bases for V and 8 bases for J; bases not matched to a gene: 12. This CDR3 region has 15 residues. CDR1 and CDR2 from the germline V gene are MGHDK and SYGVNS. The CDR3 nucleotides are TGTGCCAGCAGAAAATCGGGACAGGGGTTTGAAGGCTACACCTTC. Encoded protein: CASRKSGQGFEGYTF.